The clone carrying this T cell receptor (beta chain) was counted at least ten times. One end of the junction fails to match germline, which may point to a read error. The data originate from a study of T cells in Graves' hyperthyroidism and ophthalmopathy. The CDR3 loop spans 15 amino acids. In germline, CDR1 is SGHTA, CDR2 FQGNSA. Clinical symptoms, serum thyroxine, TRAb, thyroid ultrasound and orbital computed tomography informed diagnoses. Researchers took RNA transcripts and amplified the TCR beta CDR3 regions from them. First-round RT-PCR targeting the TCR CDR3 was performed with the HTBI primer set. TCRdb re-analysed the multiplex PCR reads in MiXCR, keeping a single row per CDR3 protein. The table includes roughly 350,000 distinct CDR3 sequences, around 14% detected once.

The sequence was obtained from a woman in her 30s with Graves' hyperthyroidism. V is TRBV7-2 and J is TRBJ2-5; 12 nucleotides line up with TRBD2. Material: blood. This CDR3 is CASSLAGGPGETQYF. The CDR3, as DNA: TGTGCCAGCAGCCTAGCGGGAGGGCCTGGGGAGACCCAGTACTTC.